These 5 T cell receptor beta chains share one sample of origin, sequenced in a study of CD8 T cells in ankylosing spondylitis. Findings of the study overall: Eight or nine highly homologous variants formed a TCR beta motif that appeared characteristic of ankylosing spondylitis blood.

Using its own MiXCR run on the 5' RACE reads, TCRdb lists one record per CDR3 protein. This sample carries approximately 220,000 distinct CDR3 sequences, around 19% of them seen once, and the ten largest clones take approximately 40%. Their target antigens are unknown. The sequenced sample consisted of blood, either unsorted or a sorted T cell fraction (not recorded which). The receptors derive from a male donor with ankylosing spondylitis.

CDR3 region: CASSVGLAANNVLTF. CDR3 DNA sequence: TGTGCCAGCAGCGTAGGACTAGCGGCAAACAACGTCCTGACTTTC. This chain links TRBV9 with TRBJ2-6; 9 positions match TRBD2. The CDR3 contains 15 residues. V was pared by 0 bases and J by 9 bases, with 4 bases of the junction left unmatched. Germline-derived CDR1 and CDR2 are SGDLS and YYNGEE.

This clonotype was counted only a few times. The chain combines TRBV20-1 with TRBJ2-1; TRBD2 agrees at 10 bases. This CDR3 has 16 amino acids. CDR1 and CDR2 from the germline V gene are DFQATT and SNEGSKA (reference sequence). The J segment lost 8 bases and the V segment lost 0 bases, leaving 10 bases of the junction unmatched. The CDR3 is CSARDRLAGVIYEQFF. The CDR3 nucleotides read TGCAGTGCTAGAGATCGGCTAGCGGGAGTTATCTATGAGCAGTTCTTC.

This clonotype was recorded a few times. The chain uses TRBV6-1 and TRBJ2-7, with no clear D. Germline-derived CDR1 and CDR2 are MNHNS and SASEGT. The CDR3 loop spans 13 amino acids. The V gene lost 6 bases and the J gene lost 3 bases, with 12 bases spanning the gap. The CDR3 DNA follows: TGTGCCAGCAGCCATCAAAAAGACTACGAGCAGTACTTC. Encoded protein: CASSHQKDYEQYF.

The chain couples TRBV28 to TRBJ1-2; 7 nucleotides line up with TRBD1. The trim removed 6 bases at V and 7 bases at J, leaving 11 bases unmatched. Germline V gene sequence: CDR1 MDHEN, CDR2 SYDVKM. The CDR3 contains 14 residues. CDR3 protein: CASRKQRQGGGYTF. The CDR3 DNA reads as TGTGCCAGCAGAAAGCAAAGACAGGGTGGTGGCTACACCTTC.

This clonotype has a handful of counts. The genes are TRBV3-1 and TRBJ2-1; unclear D gene. CDR1 LGHDT and CDR2 YNNKEL come from the germline V gene (reference sequence). With 0 bases removed from V and 5 bases from J, the gap between germline ends came to 11 bases. This CDR3 has 15 residues. The CDR3: CASSQDLWANNEQFF. CDR3 sequence (DNA): TGTGCCAGCAGCCAAGATCTTTGGGCAAACAATGAGCAGTTCTTC.